This T cell receptor beta chain stems from a study of identical twins. Study-wide findings and caveats: For cord blood, abundant beta clonotypes had fewer insertions, unlike memory repertoires, which showed none.

Trimming removed 7 bases from V and 2 bases from J, with 9 bases in between. Germline CDR1 is SGHRS and CDR2 is YFSETQ. This CDR3 region has 12 residues. From the 5' RACE reads, TCRdb called clonotypes with MiXCR, one entry per CDR3 protein. The sample yields about 450,000 distinct CDR3 sequences, roughly 20% seen once. This clonotype was detected a few times. Its specificity is not known. The specimen sequenced was naive T cells sorted from blood. This receptor was obtained from a man aged 50 to 60 in good health. J is TRBJ2-5 and V is TRBV5-1; D may be TRBD2 (5 bases). The CDR3, as DNA: TGCGCCAGCGGCAGGACTCAAGAGACCCAGTACTTC. As protein: CASGRTQETQYF.